This T cell receptor (beta chain) appears in the sequencing data of a study of regulatory T cells in long-lasting Graves disease. Study conclusions and caveats: Persistent cases favored TRBV28, TRBJ1-2 and TRBJ2-5.

Regarding time point: newly diagnosed GD, antithyroid drugs for less than 3 months. Extracted RNA from PBMCs served as the source of the TCR library. To make TCR beta libraries, researchers used iRepertoire HTBI primers and Arm-PCR of CDR3 regions. TCRdb called the multiplex PCR reads again in MiXCR, with one record for every CDR3 protein. The data show roughly 610,000 distinct CDR3 sequences, approximately 15% seen once. V lost 6 bases to trimming and J lost 6 bases, with 17 bases between them. Per germline, CDR1 MNHEY and CDR2 SMNVEV (reference sequence). This CDR3 is built from 14 residues. Worth noting for this clonotype: The antigen is unknown.

These data were also reused for a study on T cells in Graves' hyperthyroidism and ophthalmopathy.

The source was peripheral blood mononuclear cells (PBMCs), collected at new diagnosis, from a patient treated with antithyroid drugs. The genes are TRBV27 and TRBJ1-2; perhaps TRBD1 as D (6 bases). The clonotype comes from a woman in her thirties with Graves disease. CDR3: CASRQIPGADGYTF. CDR3 coding DNA: TGTGCCAGCAGACAAATCCCGGGGGCGGATGGCTACACCTTC.